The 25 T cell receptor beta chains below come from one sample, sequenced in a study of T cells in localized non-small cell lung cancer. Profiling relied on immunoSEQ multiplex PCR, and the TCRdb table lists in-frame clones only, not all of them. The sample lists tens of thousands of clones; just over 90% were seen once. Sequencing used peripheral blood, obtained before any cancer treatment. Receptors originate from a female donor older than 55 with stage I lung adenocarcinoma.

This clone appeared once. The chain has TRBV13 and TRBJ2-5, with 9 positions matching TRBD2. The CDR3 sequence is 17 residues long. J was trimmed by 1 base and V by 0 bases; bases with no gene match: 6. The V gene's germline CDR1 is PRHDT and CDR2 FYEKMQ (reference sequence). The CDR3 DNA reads TGTGCCAGCAGCTTAGGATTGGCGGGGGGGCCCCAAGAGACCCAGTACTTC. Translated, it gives CASSLGLAGGPQETQYF. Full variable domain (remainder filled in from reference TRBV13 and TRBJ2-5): AAGVIQSPRHLIKEKRETATLKCYPIPRHDTVYWYQQGPGQDPQFLISFYEKMQSDKGSIPDRFSAQQFSDYHSELNMSSLELGDSALYFCASSLGLAGGPQETQYFGPGTRLLVL.

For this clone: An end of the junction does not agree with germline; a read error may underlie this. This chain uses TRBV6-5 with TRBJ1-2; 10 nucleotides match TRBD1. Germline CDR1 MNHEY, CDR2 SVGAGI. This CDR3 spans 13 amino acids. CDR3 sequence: CASIHEQGQGPFF. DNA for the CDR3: TGTGCCAGCATACATGAGCAGGGACAGGGGCCCTTCTTC.

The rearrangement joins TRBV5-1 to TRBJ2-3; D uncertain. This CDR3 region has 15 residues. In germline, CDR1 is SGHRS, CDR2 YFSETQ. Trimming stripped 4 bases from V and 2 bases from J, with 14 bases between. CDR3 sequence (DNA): TGCGCCAGCAGCCCGTTACCGACTTACACAGATACGCAGTATTTT. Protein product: CASSPLPTYTDTQYF.

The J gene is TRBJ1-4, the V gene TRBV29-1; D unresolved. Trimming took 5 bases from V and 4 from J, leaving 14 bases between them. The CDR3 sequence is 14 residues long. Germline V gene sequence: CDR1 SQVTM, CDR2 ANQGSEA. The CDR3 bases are TGCAGCGTTCTGGTAGGCAGCCTTAATGAAAAACTGTTTTTT. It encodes CSVLVGSLNEKLFF.

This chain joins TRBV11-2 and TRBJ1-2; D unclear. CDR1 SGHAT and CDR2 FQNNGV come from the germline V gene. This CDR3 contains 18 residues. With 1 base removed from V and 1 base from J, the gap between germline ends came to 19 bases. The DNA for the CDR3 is TGTGCCAGCAGCTTAGGTTCGTCTGGGGAGAGCCTTAACTATGGCTACACCTTC. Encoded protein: CASSLGSSGESLNYGYTF. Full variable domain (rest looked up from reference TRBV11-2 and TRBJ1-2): EAGVAQSPRYKIIEKRQSVAFWCNPISGHATLYWYQQILGQGPKLLIQFQNNGVVDDSQLPKDRFSAERLKGVDSTLKIQPAKLEDSAVYLCASSLGSSGESLNYGYTFGSGTRLTVV.

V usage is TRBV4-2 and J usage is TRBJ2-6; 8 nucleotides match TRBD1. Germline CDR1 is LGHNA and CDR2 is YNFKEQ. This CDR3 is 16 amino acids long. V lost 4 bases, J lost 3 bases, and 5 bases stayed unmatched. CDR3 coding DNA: TGTGCCAGCAGCCGAGACAGGGGTCGTGGGGCCAACGTCCTGACTTTC. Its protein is CASSRDRGRGANVLTF.

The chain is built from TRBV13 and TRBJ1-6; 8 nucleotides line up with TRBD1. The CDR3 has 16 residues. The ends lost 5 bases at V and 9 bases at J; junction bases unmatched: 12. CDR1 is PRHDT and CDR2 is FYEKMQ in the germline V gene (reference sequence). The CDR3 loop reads CASSLIKGQEFSPLHF. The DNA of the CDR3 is TGTGCCAGCAGCCTAATAAAGGGACAGGAGTTTTCACCCCTCCACTTT.

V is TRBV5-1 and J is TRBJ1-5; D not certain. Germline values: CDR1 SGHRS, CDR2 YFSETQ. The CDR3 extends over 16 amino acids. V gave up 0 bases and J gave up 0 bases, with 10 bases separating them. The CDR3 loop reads CASSLGPAYSNQPQHF. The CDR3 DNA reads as TGCGCCAGCAGCTTGGGGCCAGCATATAGCAATCAGCCCCAGCATTTT.

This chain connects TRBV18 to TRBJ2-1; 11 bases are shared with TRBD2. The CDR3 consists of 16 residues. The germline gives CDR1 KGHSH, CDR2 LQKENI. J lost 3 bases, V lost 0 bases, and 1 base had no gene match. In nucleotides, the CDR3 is TGTGCCAGCTCACCACCGACTAGCGGGGTCTACAATGAGCAGTTCTTC. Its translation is CASSPPTSGVYNEQFF.

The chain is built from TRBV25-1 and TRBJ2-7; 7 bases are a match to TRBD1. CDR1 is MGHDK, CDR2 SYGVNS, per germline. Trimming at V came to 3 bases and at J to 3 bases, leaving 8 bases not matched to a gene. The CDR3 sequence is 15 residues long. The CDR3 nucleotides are TGTGCCAGCAGTGATCCCCGTCGGGACAGCTACGAGCAGTACTTC. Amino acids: CASSDPRRDSYEQYF.

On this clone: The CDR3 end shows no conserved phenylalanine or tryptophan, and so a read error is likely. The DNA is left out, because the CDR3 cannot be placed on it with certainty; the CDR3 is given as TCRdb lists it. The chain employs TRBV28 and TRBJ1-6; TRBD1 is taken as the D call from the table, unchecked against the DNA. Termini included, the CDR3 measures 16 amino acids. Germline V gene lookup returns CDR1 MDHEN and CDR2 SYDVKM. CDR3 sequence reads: CASSSPLYPQGPPKII.

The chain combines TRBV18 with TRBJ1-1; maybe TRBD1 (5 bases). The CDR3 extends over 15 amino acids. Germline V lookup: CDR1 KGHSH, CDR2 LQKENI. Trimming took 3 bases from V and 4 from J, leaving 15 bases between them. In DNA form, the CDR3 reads TGTGCCAGCTCACCTTACGGGGCGACGGGCACTGAAGCTTTCTTT. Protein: CASSPYGATGTEAFF.

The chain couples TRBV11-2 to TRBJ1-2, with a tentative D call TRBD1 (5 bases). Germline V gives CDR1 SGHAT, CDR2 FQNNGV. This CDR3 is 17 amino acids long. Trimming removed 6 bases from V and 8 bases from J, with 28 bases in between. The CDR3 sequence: CASRPRLLPRQGEGYTF. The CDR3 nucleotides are TGTGCCAGCAGACCCCGCCTCTTGCCGCGTCAGGGAGAGGGCTACACCTTC.

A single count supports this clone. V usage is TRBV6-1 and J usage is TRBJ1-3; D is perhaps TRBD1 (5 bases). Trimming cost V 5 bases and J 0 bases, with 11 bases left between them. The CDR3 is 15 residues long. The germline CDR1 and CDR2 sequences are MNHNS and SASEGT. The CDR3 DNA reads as TGTGCCAGCAGTAGAGACAGCTCCTCTGGAAACACCATATATTTT. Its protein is CASSRDSSSGNTIYF.

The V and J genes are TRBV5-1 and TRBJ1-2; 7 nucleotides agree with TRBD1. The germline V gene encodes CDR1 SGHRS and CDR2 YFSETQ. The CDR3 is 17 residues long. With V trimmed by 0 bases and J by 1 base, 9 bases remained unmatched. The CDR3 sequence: CASSLARTGDVNYGYTF. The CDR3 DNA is TGCGCCAGCAGCTTGGCCCGGACAGGCGATGTTAACTATGGCTACACCTTC.

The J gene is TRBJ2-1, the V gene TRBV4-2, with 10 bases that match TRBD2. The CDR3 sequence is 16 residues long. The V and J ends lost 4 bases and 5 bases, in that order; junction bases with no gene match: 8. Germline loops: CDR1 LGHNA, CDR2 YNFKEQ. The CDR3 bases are TGTGCCAGCAGCCCAGTGAGCGGACTAGCGGACAATGAGCAGTTCTTC. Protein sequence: CASSPVSGLADNEQFF.

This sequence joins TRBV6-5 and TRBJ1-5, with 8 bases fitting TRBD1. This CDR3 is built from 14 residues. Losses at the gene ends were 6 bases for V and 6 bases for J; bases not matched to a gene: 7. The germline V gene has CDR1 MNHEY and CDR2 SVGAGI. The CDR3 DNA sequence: TGTGCCAGCAGCCTGACAGGGGCAACTCAGCCCCAGCATTTT. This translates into CASSLTGATQPQHF.

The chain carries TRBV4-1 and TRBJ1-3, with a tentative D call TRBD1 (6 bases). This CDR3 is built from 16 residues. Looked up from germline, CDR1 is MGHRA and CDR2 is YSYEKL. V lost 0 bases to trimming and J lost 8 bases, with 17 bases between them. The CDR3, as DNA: TGCGCCAGCAGCCAAGATTCGGCCAGGGGATGGGACACCATATATTTT. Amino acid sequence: CASSQDSARGWDTIYF.

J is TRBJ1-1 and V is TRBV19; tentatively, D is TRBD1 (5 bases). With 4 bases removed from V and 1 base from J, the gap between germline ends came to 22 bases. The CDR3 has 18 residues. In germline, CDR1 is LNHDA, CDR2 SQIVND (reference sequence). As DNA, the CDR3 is TGTGCCAGTAGTACCTGGGACTTTTCCGAACGTGGGAACACTGAAGCTTTCTTT. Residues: CASSTWDFSERGNTEAFF.

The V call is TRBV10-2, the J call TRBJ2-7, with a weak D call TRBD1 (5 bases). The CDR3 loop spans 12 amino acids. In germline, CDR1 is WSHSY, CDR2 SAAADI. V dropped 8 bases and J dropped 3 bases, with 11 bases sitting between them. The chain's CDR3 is CASSHQGYEQYV. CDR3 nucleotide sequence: TGCGCCAGCTCCCACCAGGGCTACGAGCAGTACGTC.

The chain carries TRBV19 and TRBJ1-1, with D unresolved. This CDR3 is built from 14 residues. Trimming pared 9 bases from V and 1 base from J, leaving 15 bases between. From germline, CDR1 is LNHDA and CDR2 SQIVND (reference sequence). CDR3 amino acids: CASRNRIRNTEAFF. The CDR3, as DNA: TGTGCCAGCCGTAATAGGATCCGGAACACTGAAGCTTTCTTT.

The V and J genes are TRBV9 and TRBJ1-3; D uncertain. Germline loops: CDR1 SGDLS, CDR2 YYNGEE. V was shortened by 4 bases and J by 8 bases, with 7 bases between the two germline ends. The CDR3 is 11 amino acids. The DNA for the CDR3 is TGTGCCAGCAGCTCCGGGGACACCATATATTTT. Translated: CASSSGDTIYF.

CDR3: CAAGRTEAFF. In DNA, the CDR3 is TGTGCCGCGGGGAGGACTGAAGCTTTCTTT. The chain recombines TRBV6-1 with TRBJ1-1; no definite D call. CDR3 length: 10 residues. Deletions cut 11 bases from V and 5 bases from J, with 9 bases between. Germline loops: CDR1 MNHNS, CDR2 SASEGT.

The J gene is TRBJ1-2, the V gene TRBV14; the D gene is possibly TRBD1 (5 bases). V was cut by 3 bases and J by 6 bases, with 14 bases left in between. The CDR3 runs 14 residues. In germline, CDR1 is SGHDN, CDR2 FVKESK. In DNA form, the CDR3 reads TGTGCCAGCAGCCAGGCGCTGGGGGGGGATGGCTACACCTTC. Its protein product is CASSQALGGDGYTF.

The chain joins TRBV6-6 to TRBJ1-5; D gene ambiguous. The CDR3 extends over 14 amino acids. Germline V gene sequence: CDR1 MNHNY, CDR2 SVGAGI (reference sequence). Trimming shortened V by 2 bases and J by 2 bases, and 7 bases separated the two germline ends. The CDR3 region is CASSYGQGNQPQHF. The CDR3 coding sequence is TGTGCCAGCAGTTACGGGCAGGGCAATCAGCCCCAGCATTTT.